This passage covers 26 T cell receptor beta chains from one sample sequenced in a study of shared clonotypes between healthy human individuals. Sequenced by immunoSEQ multiplex PCR; TCRdb stores in-frame clones only, minus some. The table lists around 600,000 clones, 95% to 98% of them singletons. The sequencing input was naive CD4+ T cells sorted from blood. Sample subset: CD45RA+ positively selected. The receptors derive from a woman in her twenties or thirties in good health.

The CDR3 sequence: CASSQVGGNQPQHF. CDR3 in DNA: TGCGCCAGCAGCCAAGTGGGAGGGAATCAGCCCCAGCATTTT. V usage is TRBV4-1 and J usage is TRBJ1-5; D gene ambiguous. V lost 1 base and J lost 4, with 8 bases in between. This CDR3 is built from 14 residues. Germline V lookup: CDR1 MGHRA, CDR2 YSYEKL.

The chain combines TRBV7-9 with TRBJ2-1; 7 bases fit TRBD2. Germline CDR1 reads SEHNR; CDR2 reads FQNEAQ (reference sequence). This CDR3 comprises 15 residues. The V segment lost 5 bases and the J segment 6 bases; nucleotides outside the gene matches: 10. The CDR3 sequence is CASSQPLREFNEQFF. The CDR3 bases are TGTGCCAGCAGCCAACCCTTGCGGGAGTTCAATGAGCAGTTCTTC.

The chain joins TRBV29-1 to TRBJ2-7; TRBD1 aligns across 8 bases. CDR3 length: 12 residues. Germline-derived CDR1 and CDR2 are SQVTM and ANQGSEA. The junction had 5 bases not matched to a gene; V was cut back by 3 bases and J by 7 bases. CDR3 nucleotides: TGCAGCGTTGATGGACAGGGTGAAGAGCAGTACTTC. It codes for CSVDGQGEEQYF.

The chain uses TRBV10-2 and TRBJ2-1, with D maybe TRBD1 (5 bases). There are 15 residues in the CDR3. V lost 10 bases, J lost 8 bases, and 24 bases lay in between. Germline CDR1 reads WSHSY; CDR2 reads SAAADI. The DNA of the CDR3 is TGCGCCACGACGAATTTTGGGGCCTCGGTGGATGAGCAGTTCTTC. Translation gives CATTNFGASVDEQFF.

This chain connects TRBV5-1 to TRBJ2-2; 10 nucleotides agree with TRBD1. CDR3 length equals 17 residues. The V segment lost 2 bases and the J segment 0 bases; nucleotides outside the gene matches: 4. Germline values: CDR1 SGHRS, CDR2 YFSETQ. The CDR3 region has the DNA TGCGCCAGCAGCTTTCGGGGGACAGGGGCGAACACCGGGGAGCTGTTTTTT. This sequence encodes CASSFRGTGANTGELFF. The full variable domain, its missing parts supplied by reference TRBV5-1 and TRBJ2-2, is KAGVTQTPRYLIKTRGQQVTLSCSPISGHRSVSWYQQTPGQGLQFLFEYFSETQRNKGNFPGRFSGRQFSNSRSEMNVSTLELGDSALYLCASSFRGTGANTGELFFGEGSRLTVL.

CDR3: CASSLLLAVYEQYF. Here the CDR3 DNA reads TGTGCCAGCAGTTTATTACTAGCGGTATACGAGCAGTACTTC. The chain recombines TRBV28 with TRBJ2-7, with TRBD2 matching 8 bases. V gave up 1 base and J gave up 4 bases; unmatched junction bases: 3. This CDR3 is built from 14 residues. Looked up from germline, CDR1 is MDHEN and CDR2 is SYDVKM.

The chain couples TRBV29-1 to TRBJ2-6; D remains ambiguous. CDR1 SQVTM and CDR2 ANQGSEA come from the germline V gene. V gave up 1 base and J gave up 0 bases, with 10 bases separating them. The CDR3 is made up of 16 amino acids. CDR3 coding DNA: TGCAGCGTTGAAGCTCCGTCCCACTCTGGGGCCAACGTCCTGACTTTC. This encodes CSVEAPSHSGANVLTF.

The chain combines TRBV18 with TRBJ2-7, with a weak D call TRBD2 (5 bases). Between the trimmed V and J ends, which lost 4 bases and 2 bases, there was a span of 15 bases. CDR3 size: 15 residues. Germline CDR1 and CDR2: KGHSH and LQKENI. The CDR3 region has the DNA TGTGCCAGCTCACGACCGACGGGGAACACCTACGAGCAGTACTTC. This sequence encodes CASSRPTGNTYEQYF. Full variable domain (outside the CDR3, taken from reference TRBV18 and TRBJ2-7): NAGVMQNPRHLVRRRGQEARLRCSPMKGHSHVYWYRQLPEEGLKFMVYLQKENIIDESGMPKERFSAEFPKEGPSILRIQQVVRGDSAAYFCASSRPTGNTYEQYFGPGTRLTVT.

V usage is TRBV28 and J usage is TRBJ2-5; TRBD1 is a possible D gene (7 bases). The CDR3 runs 15 residues. Per germline, CDR1 MDHEN and CDR2 SYDVKM. Trimming took 3 bases from V and 4 from J, leaving 15 bases between them. This chain's CDR3 is CASSFVGTAGETQYF. Here the CDR3 DNA reads TGTGCCAGCAGTTTCGTGGGGACAGCGGGAGAGACCCAGTACTTC.

This chain uses TRBV28 with TRBJ2-7; 8 nucleotides match TRBD1. This CDR3 comprises 16 residues. CDR1 and CDR2 from the germline V gene are MDHEN and SYDVKM. The V gene end was trimmed by 6 bases and the J gene end by 6 bases; junction bases not matched to a gene: 16. This chain's CDR3 is CASRWSGTGLFGEQYF. The CDR3 region has the DNA TGTGCCAGCAGGTGGAGTGGGACAGGTTTGTTTGGCGAGCAGTACTTC.

The rearrangement uses TRBV6-1 and TRBJ1-2, with D perhaps matching TRBD1 (5 bases). The germline V and J ends were trimmed by 7 bases and 8 bases, with 14 bases remaining between them. The CDR3 length is 12 residues. CDR1 is MNHNS, CDR2 SASEGT, per germline. CDR3 protein: CASKGAGLGYTF. CDR3 nucleotide sequence: TGTGCCAGCAAGGGAGCAGGGCTAGGCTACACCTTC.

The chain carries TRBV28 and TRBJ2-4; D remains ambiguous. The germline V gene has CDR1 MDHEN and CDR2 SYDVKM. The CDR3 contains 14 residues. Trimming took off 5 bases at V and 0 bases at J, with 8 bases between the two ends. The CDR3 DNA reads TGTGCCAGCAGTGGCGTGATAGCCAAAAACATTCAGTACTTC. The encoded protein is CASSGVIAKNIQYF.

This chain links TRBV7-2 with TRBJ1-2; D possibly corresponds to TRBD1 (5 bases). This CDR3 region has 15 residues. Per the germline V gene, CDR1 is SGHTA and CDR2 is FQGNSA. Between the trimmed V and J ends, which lost 1 base and 4 bases, there was a span of 13 bases. In DNA, the CDR3 is TGTGCCAGCAGCTTAGGGGGCGAAGGGATCTATGGCTACACCTTC. Protein sequence: CASSLGGEGIYGYTF. The full variable domain, its missing parts supplied by reference TRBV7-2 and TRBJ1-2, is GAGVSQSPSNKVTEKGKDVELRCDPISGHTALYWYRQSLGQGLEFLIYFQGNSAPDKSGLPSDRFSAERTGGSVSTLTIQRTQQEDSAVYLCASSLGGEGIYGYTFGSGTRLTVV.

The chain carries TRBV28 and TRBJ2-2; unclear D gene. The germline V and J ends were trimmed by 5 bases and 2 bases, with 15 bases remaining between them. Germline-derived CDR1 and CDR2 are MDHEN and SYDVKM. The length of the CDR3 is 16 residues. The CDR3 nucleotides read TGTGCCAGCAGTCTCCCCCCGGCCGCTAACACCGGGGAGCTGTTTTTT. This codes for CASSLPPAANTGELFF.

The chain carries TRBV27 and TRBJ2-7; TRBD2 matches at 12 bases. Germline V lookup: CDR1 MNHEY, CDR2 SMNVEV (reference sequence). The trim removed 3 bases at V and 0 bases at J, leaving 6 bases unmatched. CDR3 length: 17 residues. DNA of the CDR3: TGTGCCAGCAGTTTTTTTCGGACTAGCGGGGCCTCCTACGAGCAGTACTTC. This sequence encodes CASSFFRTSGASYEQYF.

The chain links TRBV10-3 to TRBJ1-4, with no clear D. CDR3 length: 16 amino acids. Trimming took 6 bases from V and 1 from J, leaving 15 bases between them. Germline assignment: CDR1 ENHRY and CDR2 SYGVKD. The chain's CDR3 is CAISPGVRGTNEKLFF. The CDR3 DNA reads as TGTGCCATCAGCCCGGGTGTACGGGGAACTAATGAAAAACTGTTTTTT.

The chain couples TRBV5-6 to TRBJ1-2; the D gene is possibly TRBD1 (5 bases). Deletions cut 4 bases from V and 8 bases from J, with 12 bases between. The CDR3 is 12 amino acids. Germline values: CDR1 SGHDT, CDR2 YYEEEE. This chain's CDR3 is CASSQGMRGYTF. CDR3 sequence (DNA): TGTGCCAGCAGCCAGGGAATGCGGGGCTACACCTTC.

The chain recombines TRBV9 with TRBJ2-1, with TRBD2 matching over 8 bases. The J segment lost 0 bases and the V segment lost 3 bases, leaving 8 bases of the junction unmatched. CDR3 length: 17 amino acids. Per germline, CDR1 SGDLS and CDR2 YYNGEE. The DNA for the CDR3 is TGTGCCAGCAGCGGGACGGGACTAGGGAGCTCCTACAATGAGCAGTTCTTC. Encoded protein: CASSGTGLGSSYNEQFF.

V gene TRBV10-2 combines with J gene TRBJ2-1; D possibly corresponds to TRBD2 (5 bases). This CDR3 is 14 amino acids long. Germline lookup yields CDR1 WSHSY and CDR2 SAAADI. V lost 6 bases, J lost 0 bases, and 9 bases lay in between. The DNA of the CDR3 is TGCGCCAGCAGGAGGGATGCCTCCTACAATGAGCAGTTCTTC. It translates to CASRRDASYNEQFF.

The CDR3 protein is CASSIYRGGRPQHF. DNA for the CDR3: TGTGCCAGCAGTATATACAGGGGGGGTCGACCCCAGCATTTT. The chain is built from TRBV28 and TRBJ1-5, with TRBD1 matching 8 bases. The CDR3 is 14 amino acids. CDR1 MDHEN and CDR2 SYDVKM come from the germline V gene. The trim removed 5 bases at V and 10 bases at J, leaving 10 bases unmatched. The full variable domain, its missing parts supplied by reference TRBV28 and TRBJ1-5, is DVKVTQSSRYLVKRTGEKVFLECVQDMDHENMFWYRQDPGLGLRLIYFSYDVKMKEKGDIPEGYSVSREKKERFSLILESASTNQTSMYLCASSIYRGGRPQHFGDGTRLSIL.

The CDR3 bases are TGTGCCAGCAGCCCAAGGGGGTTGGGAACCGGGGAGCTGTTTTTT. It yields the protein CASSPRGLGTGELFF. The chain links TRBV4-2 to TRBJ2-2, with D possibly matching TRBD1 (6 bases). Trimming removed 4 bases from V and 5 bases from J, with 14 bases in between. This CDR3 region has 15 residues. The V gene's germline CDR1 is LGHNA and CDR2 YNFKEQ.

This clone was counted a single time. The chain carries TRBV28 and TRBJ2-7; maybe TRBD1 (6 bases). The CDR3 extends over 13 amino acids. Trimming removed 6 bases at V and 4 bases at J, with 13 bases between. From germline, CDR1 is MDHEN and CDR2 SYDVKM. As DNA, the CDR3 is TGTGCCAGCAGCTCACAGGGCTGGTACGAGCAGTACTTC. Translation: CASSSQGWYEQYF. The variable domain in full, with the rest retrieved from reference TRBV28 and TRBJ2-7, is DVKVTQSSRYLVKRTGEKVFLECVQDMDHENMFWYRQDPGLGLRLIYFSYDVKMKEKGDIPEGYSVSREKKERFSLILESASTNQTSMYLCASSSQGWYEQYFGPGTRLTVT.

This chain links TRBV7-9 with TRBJ1-1; D remains unclear. The CDR3 sequence is 13 residues long. Germline V gene lookup returns CDR1 SEHNR and CDR2 FQNEAQ (reference sequence). V lost 0 bases and J lost 0, with 2 bases in between. The CDR3 DNA reads as TGTGCCAGCAGCTTAGCGATGAACACTGAAGCTTTCTTT. This translates into CASSLAMNTEAFF.

The rearrangement links TRBV6-6 to TRBJ1-5; 10 nucleotides align to TRBD1. The J segment lost 7 bases and the V segment lost 2 bases, leaving 5 bases of the junction unmatched. CDR1 MNHNY and CDR2 SVGAGI come from the germline V gene (reference sequence). The CDR3 runs 15 residues. The CDR3 region is CASSYQTGGGQPQHF. The CDR3, as DNA: TGTGCCAGCAGTTACCAGACAGGGGGCGGACAGCCCCAGCATTTT.

This clone was picked up a small number of times. The chain employs TRBV11-2 and TRBJ2-7; D not resolved. This CDR3 comprises 15 residues. With 5 bases removed from V and 3 bases from J, the gap between germline ends came to 17 bases. Germline V gives CDR1 SGHAT, CDR2 FQNNGV. The CDR3 DNA reads TGTGCCAGCAGCGGCCATGGTCGGTCCCTCTACGAGCAGTACTTC. It codes for CASSGHGRSLYEQYF.

As regards this clone: Different DNA sequences within this sample yield the same CDR3. V and J are TRBV18 and TRBJ2-5; 7 bases map to TRBD1. This CDR3 has 13 amino acids. Germline CDR1 and CDR2: KGHSH and LQKENI. Trimming cost V 6 bases and J 1 base; bases outside gene matches: 2. The CDR3: CASSRQGQETQYF. CDR3 DNA: TGTGCCAGCTCGCGACAGGGCCAAGAGACCCAGTACTTC. The full variable domain, rest sourced from reference TRBV18 and TRBJ2-5, is NAGVMQNPRHLVRRRGQEARLRCSPMKGHSHVYWYRQLPEEGLKFMVYLQKENIIDESGMPKERFSAEFPKEGPSILRIQQVVRGDSAAYFCASSRQGQETQYFGPGTRLLVL.